This T cell receptor beta chain was sequenced in a study of blood T cell repertoires in COVID-19. V was trimmed by 2 bases and J by 7 bases, leaving 17 bases between them. The CDR3 covers 16 residues. Germline loops: CDR1 MDHEN, CDR2 SYDVKM. Produced via immunoSEQ multiplex PCR; TCRdb's table is partial and in-frame only. The top ten clones hold more than 8% of a sample with approximately 210,000 clones, 80% to 90% of them seen once. This TCR derives from a woman aged 45-65 years with acute or convalescent COVID-19. The V and J genes are TRBV28 and TRBJ1-4, with D perhaps TRBD1 (5 bases). The sample taken for sequencing was peripheral blood. CDR3: CASSLGLWQGGEKLFF. The CDR3 DNA sequence: TGTGCCAGCAGTTTAGGCCTATGGCAGGGTGGTGAAAAACTGTTTTTT. Combining the CDR3 with reference TRBV28 and TRBJ1-4 gives the whole variable domain DVKVTQSSRYLVKRTGEKVFLECVQDMDHENMFWYRQDPGLGLRLIYFSYDVKMKEKGDIPEGYSVSREKKERFSLILESASTNQTSMYLCASSLGLWQGGEKLFFGSGTQLSVL.